This TCR beta chain was sequenced in a study of glioma-infiltrating T cells after dendritic cell vaccination. Across the study: Samples are from glioblastoma patients in Phase I and II dendritic cell vaccine trials. Between the early 2000s and the early 2010s, patients got autologous tumor lysate-pulsed dendritic cell vaccines. Autologous tumor lysate was loaded overnight onto monocyte-derived dendritic cells grown less than 8 days with IL-4 and GM-CSF.

Time point reported: after dendritic cell vaccination, including at tumor progression/relapse. Fresh-frozen tumor tissue and more than two years of survival data were available for all. The V end lost 0 bases, the J end lost 6 bases, and 12 bases lay between the germline ends. The CDR3 extends over 14 amino acids. The germline CDR1 and CDR2 sequences are SGDLS and YYNGEE. Clones were read by immunoSEQ multiplex PCR, and TCRdb kept only the in-frame ones, dropping some. This repertoire shows about 87,000 clones, about four fifths found once; its top ten account for less than 7%. This receptor was taken from a human donor with glioblastoma. The chain has TRBV9 and TRBJ2-5; D may be TRBD2 (6 bases). The sample consisted of blood, taken after dendritic cell vaccination. CDR3 sequence: CASSVGGEVKTQYF. As DNA, the CDR3 is TGTGCCAGCAGCGTAGGAGGGGAGGTGAAGACCCAGTACTTC. The whole variable domain, remainder taken from reference TRBV9 and TRBJ2-5, is DSGVTQTPKHLITATGQRVTLRCSPRSGDLSVYWYQQSLDQGLQFLIQYYNGEERAKGNILERFSAQQFPDLHSELNLSSLELGDSALYFCASSVGGEVKTQYFGPGTRLLVL.